The clone carrying this T cell receptor (beta chain) showed up just once. Its specificity is unknown. These data come from a study of T cell responses to AZD1222 COVID-19 vaccine. General study points: Just 5 to 7 people given AZD1222 tested seropositive at baseline. Reportedly, close to half of spike-specific TCRs are directed against unmutated variant regions. Recipients of two AZD1222 doses showed rising Spike-specific TCR breadth and depth. Donor demographics were predominantly white British with a female majority; clonal diversity may be underestimated.

The repertoire was sequenced with immunoSEQ multiplex PCR; TCRdb's copy has only in-frame clones and lacks some. This sample has about 150,000 clones, with about 87% found just once. V gave up 6 bases and J gave up 4 bases, with 6 bases separating them. The CDR3 runs 11 residues. This TCR came from an adult who received the AZD1222 COVID-19 vaccine. The chain links TRBV12-3 or TRBV12-4 to TRBJ1-2; D remains ambiguous. Sequenced here: peripheral blood, sampled 28 days after the second AZD1222 dose. The CDR3 DNA follows: TGTGCCAGCAGCCGTATCTATGGCTACACCTTC. It translates to CASSRIYGYTF.